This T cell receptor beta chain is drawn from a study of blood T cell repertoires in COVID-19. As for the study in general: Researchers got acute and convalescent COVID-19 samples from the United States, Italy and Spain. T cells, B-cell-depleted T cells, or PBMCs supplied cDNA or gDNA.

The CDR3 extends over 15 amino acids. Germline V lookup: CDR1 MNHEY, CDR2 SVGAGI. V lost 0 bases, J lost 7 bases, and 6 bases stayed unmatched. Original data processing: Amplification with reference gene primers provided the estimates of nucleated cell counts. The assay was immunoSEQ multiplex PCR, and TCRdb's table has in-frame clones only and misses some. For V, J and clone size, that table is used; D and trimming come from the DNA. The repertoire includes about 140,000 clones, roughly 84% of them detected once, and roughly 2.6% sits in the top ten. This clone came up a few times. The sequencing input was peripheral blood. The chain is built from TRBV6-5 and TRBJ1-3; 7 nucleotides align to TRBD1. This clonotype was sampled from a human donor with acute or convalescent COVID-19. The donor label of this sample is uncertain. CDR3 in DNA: TGTGCCAGCAGTTACTCGGGACAGAGGCGGAACACCATATATTTT. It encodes CASSYSGQRRNTIYF.